This is a list of T cell receptor beta chains from one sample in a study of OX40 agonist ivuxolimab in advanced cancers. Clones were sequenced by immunoSEQ multiplex PCR, and TCRdb holds only the in-frame ones, with some missing. The repertoire holds about 82,000 clones, with 85% as singletons. Sample: CD4+ or CD8+ T cells sorted from blood, taken in a trial of the OX40 agonist ivuxolimab. The source of these receptors is an adult with an advanced solid tumor such as melanoma, head and neck, liver or kidney cancer. Both conserved end residues are part of each CDR3. A D gene is named only where the DNA matches it firmly. Expanded clones are given a class, and other clones once, few, many or no size at all.

clone size: NA; D gene: NA; V gene: TRBV10-1; J gene: TRBJ1-1; CDR3 DNA: TGCGCCAGCAGCTTTGGGTTGAACACTGAAGCTTTCTTT; CDR3 protein: CASSFGLNTEAFF
clone size: NA; D gene: NA; V gene: TRBV28; J gene: TRBJ2-7; CDR3 DNA: TGTGCCAGCAGCCCGGGACTTGTATACGAGCAGTACTTC; CDR3 protein: CASSPGLVYEQYF
clone size: NA; D gene: TRBD1; V gene: TRBV4-1; J gene: TRBJ2-7; CDR3 DNA: TGCGCCAGCAGCCCGCTCTCCGGGACAGGGGGCTCCTACGAGCAGTACTTC; CDR3 protein: CASSPLSGTGGSYEQYF
clone size: NA; D gene: NA; V gene: TRBV29-1; J gene: TRBJ2-2; CDR3 DNA: TGCAGCGTTGCGGTGCAGGGGGGCGGGGAGCTGTTTTTT; CDR3 protein: CSVAVQGGGELFF
clone size: NA; D gene: TRBD2; V gene: TRBV13; J gene: TRBJ2-3; CDR3 DNA: TGTGCCAGCAGCTTAGGCCTGGGACTAGCGGGGCCCGGTACGCAGTATTTT; CDR3 protein: CASSLGLGLAGPGTQYF
clone size: NA; D gene: NA; V gene: TRBV7-2; J gene: TRBJ2-7; CDR3 DNA: TGTGCCAGCAGCTTCGATGGGTCAGGGACTTACTACGAGCAGTACTTC; CDR3 protein: CASSFDGSGTYYEQYF
clone size: NA; D gene: NA; V gene: TRBV15; J gene: TRBJ1-5; CDR3 DNA: TGTGCCACCAGCAGAGAGAGGGGGGCAGGGAGCCAGCCCCAGCATTTT; CDR3 protein: CATSRERGAGSQPQHF
clone size: NA; D gene: NA; V gene: TRBV18; J gene: TRBJ2-3; CDR3 DNA: TGTGCCAGCTCCCCACCCACTGTACAAGATACGCAGTATTTT; CDR3 protein: CASSPPTVQDTQYF
clone size: NA; D gene: NA; V gene: TRBV6-4; J gene: TRBJ1-1; CDR3 DNA: TGTGCCAGCAGTGACTCGGGTGGCTCCACTGAAGCTTTCTTT; CDR3 protein: CASSDSGGSTEAFF
clone size: once; D gene: NA; V gene: TRBV25-1; J gene: TRBJ1-1; CDR3 DNA: TGTGCCAGCAGTGGCCAGGGAGGGACTGAAGCTTTCTTT; CDR3 protein: CASSGQGGTEAFF
clone size: NA; D gene: NA; V gene: TRBV28; J gene: TRBJ1-2; CDR3 DNA: TGTGCCAGCAGGAACAGGAGGTATGGCTACACCTTC; CDR3 protein: CASRNRRYGYTF
clone size: NA; D gene: NA; V gene: TRBV27; J gene: TRBJ1-5; CDR3 DNA: TGTGCCAGCAGTTTAGTAGGGTCGGGCAATCAGCCCCAGCATTTT; CDR3 protein: CASSLVGSGNQPQHF
clone size: NA; D gene: TRBD1; V gene: TRBV10-3; J gene: TRBJ1-4; CDR3 DNA: TGTGCCATCAAATCGACAGGGGCAAGAGAAAAACTGTTTTTT; CDR3 protein: CAIKSTGAREKLFF
clone size: once; D gene: NA; V gene: TRBV6-1; J gene: TRBJ1-6; CDR3 DNA: TGTGCCAGCAGTCGGGACATTGGGGATTCACCCCTCCACTTT; CDR3 protein: CASSRDIGDSPLHF
clone size: NA; D gene: NA; V gene: TRBV14; J gene: TRBJ1-2; CDR3 DNA: TGTGCCAGCAGCCAGCTGGGGCCGCGAGACTATGGCTACACCTTC; CDR3 protein: CASSQLGPRDYGYTF
clone size: few; D gene: NA; V gene: TRBV7-6; J gene: TRBJ2-1; CDR3 DNA: TGTGCCAGCAGCTGGGGGGGGCCCTACAATGAGCAGTTCTTC; CDR3 protein: CASSWGGPYNEQFF
clone size: few; D gene: TRBD1; V gene: TRBV2; J gene: TRBJ1-6; CDR3 DNA: TGTGCCGGTGGGGACAGGTTGGATTCACCCCTCCACTTT; CDR3 protein: CAGGDRLDSPLHF
clone size: NA; D gene: NA; V gene: TRBV5-1; J gene: TRBJ2-7; CDR3 DNA: TGCGCCAGCAATGTAGGGGGTGGGACCTACGAGCAGTACTTC; CDR3 protein: CASNVGGGTYEQYF
clone size: NA; D gene: TRBD1; V gene: TRBV5-4; J gene: TRBJ2-5; CDR3 DNA: TGTGCCAGCAGCCGGGACAGGGGAGGACAAGAGACCCAGTACTTC; CDR3 protein: CASSRDRGGQETQYF
clone size: NA; D gene: NA; V gene: TRBV5-1; J gene: TRBJ2-6; CDR3 DNA: TGCGCCAGCAGCTTGGAAGGGAACCCTGGGGCCAACGTCCTGACTTTC; CDR3 protein: CASSLEGNPGANVLTF
clone size: NA; D gene: NA; V gene: TRBV6-6; J gene: TRBJ1-1; CDR3 DNA: TGTGCCGTTGTATATGATATGAACACTGAAGCTTTCTTT; CDR3 protein: CAVVYDMNTEAFF
clone size: NA; D gene: NA; V gene: TRBV28; J gene: TRBJ2-1; CDR3 DNA: TGTGCCAGCAGTTTAGAGCAAGGGATCAATGAGCAGTTCTTC; CDR3 protein: CASSLEQGINEQFF
clone size: NA; D gene: TRBD1; V gene: TRBV4-2; J gene: TRBJ1-4; CDR3 DNA: TGTGCCAGCAGCCCGGGACAGCTGGATGAAAAACTGTTTTTT; CDR3 protein: CASSPGQLDEKLFF
clone size: NA; D gene: NA; V gene: TRBV18; J gene: TRBJ1-2; CDR3 DNA: TGTGCCAGCTCACAGGGACACCCTAGGAGCTACACCTTC; CDR3 protein: CASSQGHPRSYTF
clone size: NA; D gene: TRBD1; V gene: TRBV6-1; J gene: TRBJ1-2; CDR3 DNA: TGTGCCAGCAGTGCCGCCGGGACAGAGAATGGCTACACCTTC; CDR3 protein: CASSAAGTENGYTF
clone size: NA; D gene: NA; V gene: TRBV28; J gene: TRBJ1-1; CDR3 DNA: TGTGCCAGCAGTAGCACTGAAGCTTTCTTT; CDR3 protein: CASSSTEAFF
clone size: NA; D gene: NA; V gene: TRBV4-1; J gene: TRBJ2-7; CDR3 DNA: TGCGCCAGCAGCCAAGGTAGCAGGGCCTACGAGCAGTACTTC; CDR3 protein: CASSQGSRAYEQYF
clone size: NA; D gene: NA; V gene: TRBV9; J gene: TRBJ1-4; CDR3 DNA: TGTGCCAGCAGCGCGACCCTCGAGGGAGAAAAACTGTTTTTT; CDR3 protein: CASSATLEGEKLFF
clone size: NA; D gene: NA; V gene: TRBV16; J gene: TRBJ2-7; CDR3 DNA: TGTGCCAGCAGCCCCCCTCCCGGGGTTAACTCCTACGAGCAGTACTTC; CDR3 protein: CASSPPPGVNSYEQYF
clone size: NA; D gene: NA; V gene: TRBV5-4; J gene: TRBJ2-7; CDR3 DNA: TGTGCCAGCAGCTTAGACTCCAGGAGGTACTTC; CDR3 protein: CASSLDSRRYF
clone size: NA; D gene: TRBD1; V gene: TRBV7-2; J gene: TRBJ1-5; CDR3 DNA: TGTGCCAGCAGCTCACAGGGGTATAGCAATCAGCCCCAGCATTTT; CDR3 protein: CASSSQGYSNQPQHF
clone size: NA; D gene: NA; V gene: TRBV12-5; J gene: TRBJ2-5; CDR3 DNA: TGTGCTAGTGGGGCTGGACAGACCTACCAAGAGACCCAGTACTTC; CDR3 protein: CASGAGQTYQETQYF
clone size: NA; D gene: NA; V gene: TRBV11-1; J gene: TRBJ2-3; CDR3 DNA: TGTGCCAGCAGCCACGGGGCAGGGCGGGATACGCAGTATTTT; CDR3 protein: CASSHGAGRDTQYF
clone size: NA; D gene: TRBD1; V gene: TRBV6-1; J gene: TRBJ2-3; CDR3 DNA: TGTGCCACCCGACAGGGGGCGTCCACAGATACGCAGTATTTT; CDR3 protein: CATRQGASTDTQYF
clone size: NA; D gene: NA; V gene: TRBV5-4; J gene: TRBJ2-7; CDR3 DNA: TGTGCCAGCAGCCCGGACAGAGCCTACGAGCAGTACTTC; CDR3 protein: CASSPDRAYEQYF
clone size: NA; D gene: NA; V gene: TRBV10-3; J gene: TRBJ1-2; CDR3 DNA: TGTGCCACCCGTAGTGGGGGGGATGGCTATGGCTACACCTTC; CDR3 protein: CATRSGGDGYGYTF
clone size: NA; D gene: NA; V gene: TRBV19; J gene: TRBJ1-1; CDR3 DNA: TGTGCCAGTAGTATAGGCCCGGGACCTCCGGACGGGGCTTTCTTT; CDR3 protein: CASSIGPGPPDGAFF
clone size: NA; D gene: NA; V gene: TRBV25-1; J gene: TRBJ1-2; CDR3 DNA: TGTGCCAGCAGTGATCCGGGCCCCGACTTCTATGGCTACACCTTC; CDR3 protein: CASSDPGPDFYGYTF
clone size: NA; D gene: NA; V gene: TRBV9; J gene: TRBJ2-7; CDR3 DNA: TGTGCCAGCAGCGTAGATCTTGGGAACGAGCAGTACTTC; CDR3 protein: CASSVDLGNEQYF
clone size: few; D gene: TRBD1; V gene: TRBV4-1; J gene: TRBJ1-1; CDR3 DNA: TGCGCCAGCAGCCAAGAGTCGAATGAGGGGGCGAACACTGAAGCTTTCTTT; CDR3 protein: CASSQESNEGANTEAFF
clone size: few; D gene: NA; V gene: TRBV4-2; J gene: TRBJ2-5; CDR3 DNA: TGTGCCAGCAGCGAAGAGGGCCCGAAAGAGACCCAGTACTTC; CDR3 protein: CASSEEGPKETQYF
clone size: NA; D gene: NA; V gene: TRBV20-1; J gene: TRBJ2-7; CDR3 DNA: TGCAGTGCCGGACATGTCGGCGAGCAGTACTTC; CDR3 protein: CSAGHVGEQYF
clone size: few; D gene: TRBD1; V gene: TRBV19; J gene: TRBJ1-1; CDR3 DNA: TGTGCCAGTAGTATAGATCGGACAGGGATAGGGGCTTTCTTT; CDR3 protein: CASSIDRTGIGAFF
clone size: NA; D gene: TRBD1; V gene: TRBV7-2; J gene: TRBJ1-2; CDR3 DNA: TGTGCCAGCAGCTTAGTGGGGGGACAGGCTAACTATGGCTACACCTTC; CDR3 protein: CASSLVGGQANYGYTF
clone size: NA; D gene: NA; V gene: TRBV5-6; J gene: TRBJ1-4; CDR3 DNA: TGTGCCAGCAGCTTTTCCGCCCGGGACATCCTATTT; CDR3 protein: CASSFSARDILF
clone size: NA; D gene: TRBD2; V gene: TRBV5-1; J gene: TRBJ2-1; CDR3 DNA: TGCGCCAGCAGCCCCGTTAGCGGGGGGGCCCGGGAGCAGTTCTTC; CDR3 protein: CASSPVSGGAREQFF
clone size: NA; D gene: NA; V gene: TRBV5-6; J gene: TRBJ1-1; CDR3 DNA: TGTGCCAGCAGCTTGGACCCCGACAGGCCATGGAACACTGAAGCTTTCTTT; CDR3 protein: CASSLDPDRPWNTEAFF
clone size: NA; D gene: NA; V gene: TRBV4-1; J gene: TRBJ2-1; CDR3 DNA: TGCGCCAGCAGCCACCCAGGGAGGACCTACTACAATGAGCAGTTCTTC; CDR3 protein: CASSHPGRTYYNEQFF
clone size: NA; D gene: TRBD1; V gene: TRBV11-1; J gene: TRBJ1-1; CDR3 DNA: TGTGCCAGCAGCTTAGCCACAGGGGGGACTGAAGCTTTCTTT; CDR3 protein: CASSLATGGTEAFF
clone size: few; D gene: NA; V gene: TRBV2; J gene: TRBJ1-6; CDR3 DNA: TGTGCCAGCAGTCCACAAAATTCACCCCTCCACTTT; CDR3 protein: CASSPQNSPLHF
clone size: once; D gene: NA; V gene: TRBV7-2; J gene: TRBJ2-5; CDR3 DNA: TGTGCCAGCACCCGAGGGGGATGGGAGACCCAGTACTTC; CDR3 protein: CASTRGGWETQYF
clone size: NA; D gene: NA; V gene: TRBV30; J gene: TRBJ1-2; CDR3 DNA: TGTGCCTGGAGGCCTACAGGGACGGGAGGCTACACCTTC; CDR3 protein: CAWRPTGTGGYTF
clone size: few; D gene: NA; V gene: TRBV19; J gene: TRBJ1-2; CDR3 DNA: TGTGCCAGTAGTATCCCGACCCTAAACACATATGGCTACACCTTC; CDR3 protein: CASSIPTLNTYGYTF